What follows are 9 T cell receptor beta chains derived from one specimen sequenced in a study of response to subunit inactivated influenza vaccine (dated by TCRdb to 2017 to 2018). Library creation used RT-PCR. TCRdb shows the sequencer as Illumina HiSeq 2500. The public sequencing data were trimmed at Q25 with fastp and processed into clonotypes with MiXCR by TCRdb, which kept only in-frame beta chains. Each entry merges the rows of one CDR3 protein and shows their most common DNA and genes. The sample yields roughly 150,000 distinct CDR3 sequences; roughly a tenth were counted once. Of the sample, roughly 12% falls within the top ten clones. The time point label on this specimen signifies: 45 to 50 days after influenza vaccine administration. Specimen: non-naive T cells sorted from PBMCs, collected around seven weeks after vaccination. Read against the paper, the sample's cell subset or site label means: memory T cell fraction. The receptors were sampled from a man aged 45 to 65 who received an inactivated influenza vaccine. Donor details come from another sample of the same person, matched by shared clones.

This clonotype came up many times. The V gene is TRBV29-1, the J gene TRBJ2-7, with unresolved D. V dropped 6 bases and J dropped 6 bases, with 15 bases sitting between them. The CDR3 runs to 12 residues. Germline V gene lookup returns CDR1 SQVTM and CDR2 ANQGSEA. The CDR3 sequence: CSVYISLGEQYF. The CDR3 nucleotides are TGCAGCGTGTACATATCTTTGGGCGAGCAGTACTTC.

The rearrangement links TRBV30 to TRBJ1-3; 7 bases line up with TRBD1. The germline V gene has CDR1 GTSNPN and CDR2 SVGIG (reference sequence). Trimming removed 1 base from V and 2 bases from J; junction bases left unmatched: 5. The CDR3 consists of 15 residues. CDR3 residues: CAWSEDRATGNTIYF. CDR3 in DNA: TGTGCCTGGAGTGAAGACAGGGCAACTGGAAACACCATATATTTT.

This clonotype was observed at least ten times. This chain uses TRBV27 with TRBJ1-6; 7 nucleotides align to TRBD1. The CDR3 totals 15 residues. The trim removed 3 bases at V and 10 bases at J, leaving 9 bases unmatched. Germline V gene sequence: CDR1 MNHEY, CDR2 SMNVEV (reference sequence). This CDR3 is CASSFTSGGRSPLHF. In DNA, the CDR3 is TGTGCCAGCAGTTTCACCTCAGGGGGTCGATCACCCCTCCACTTT.

The V call is TRBV5-3, the J call TRBJ2-1; 9 nucleotides line up with TRBD2. TRBV5-3 belongs to the ORF category, with a function that is uncertain. The V segment lost 5 bases and the J segment 8 bases; nucleotides outside the gene matches: 17. There are 17 residues in the CDR3. The CDR3 is CARRDVIAGDLNDEQFF. The DNA for the CDR3 is TGTGCCAGAAGAGATGTGATAGCGGGGGACCTTAATGATGAGCAGTTCTTC.

The V call is TRBV14, the J call TRBJ2-5; D gene ambiguous. CDR1 SGHDN and CDR2 FVKESK come from the germline V gene. This CDR3 contains 11 residues. The V gene lost 2 bases and the J gene lost 6 bases, with 4 bases spanning the gap. CDR3: CASSQLQTQYF. The CDR3 DNA sequence: TGTGCCAGCAGCCAATTGCAGACCCAGTACTTC. Combining the CDR3 with reference TRBV14 and TRBJ2-5 gives the whole variable domain EAGVTQFPSHSVIEKGQTVTLRCDPISGHDNLYWYRRVMGKEIKFLLHFVKESKQDESGMPNNRFLAERTGGTYSTLKVQPAELEDSGVYFCASSQLQTQYFGPGTRLLVL.

The sample holds a few counts of this clonotype. The rearrangement uses TRBV3-1 and TRBJ2-5; 7 nucleotides line up with TRBD2. The CDR3 runs 15 residues. The J segment lost 9 bases and the V segment lost 6 bases, leaving 16 bases of the junction unmatched. Per the germline V gene, CDR1 is LGHDT and CDR2 is YNNKEL (reference sequence). CDR3 nucleotide sequence: TGTGCCAGCAGTCACGTGGGTCGGGGGGAGAGACCCCAGTACTTC. It is translated as CASSHVGRGERPQYF.

This clonotype was picked up many times. The J gene is TRBJ2-5, the V gene TRBV2; D is perhaps TRBD1 (6 bases). With 6 bases removed from V and 7 bases from J, the gap between germline ends came to 12 bases. The CDR3 covers 12 residues. Germline CDR1 SNHLY, CDR2 FYNNEI. CDR3 loop: CASSAVQGTQYF. The CDR3 bases are TGTGCCAGCAGCGCAGTACAGGGGACCCAGTACTTC.

Many counts were recorded for this clonotype. The chain links TRBV6-1 to TRBJ2-1, with TRBD2 as a possible D gene (7 bases). The CDR3 runs 13 residues. Germline V gene sequence: CDR1 MNHNS, CDR2 SASEGT. V was trimmed by 1 base and J by 11 bases, leaving 12 bases between them. The DNA for the CDR3 is TGTGCCAGCAGTGAAGGGGAGGGGACAAAGCAGTTCTTC. Its protein is CASSEGEGTKQFF.

The chain has TRBV5-1 and TRBJ2-2; D remains unclear. The CDR3 extends over 13 amino acids. Trimming left V 0 bases short and J 6 bases short, with 6 bases between. The germline V gene encodes CDR1 SGHRS and CDR2 YFSETQ. The CDR3 is CASSLEGAGELFF. The CDR3 coding sequence is TGCGCCAGCAGCTTGGAGGGCGCCGGGGAGCTGTTTTTT.